The next 17 T cell receptor beta chains were all read from a single sample in a study of identical twins. One entry per CDR3 protein results from TCRdb running MiXCR on the 5' RACE reads. Of roughly 350,000 distinct CDR3 sequences in the sample, 7% to 9.5% were seen once. The sample consisted of naive T cells sorted from blood. The receptors were sampled from a woman in her forties or fifties in good health.

The CDR3 loop reads CASSFKTSLSSYNEQFF. CDR3 bases: TGCGCCAGCAGCTTCAAGACTAGTCTAAGCTCCTACAATGAGCAGTTCTTC. The chain links TRBV5-1 to TRBJ2-1, with D perhaps TRBD2 (6 bases). The CDR3 is 17 amino acids. CDR1 and CDR2 from the germline V gene are SGHRS and YFSETQ. V was clipped by 2 bases and J by 0 bases, with 15 bases between them.

This clonotype was recorded many times. The V gene is TRBV11-3, the J gene TRBJ2-2; D is perhaps TRBD2 (5 bases). Germline V gene data show CDR1 as SGHNT and CDR2 as YENEEA. The V end was cut by 0 bases, the J end by 7 bases, with 9 bases between. This CDR3 contains 14 residues. CDR3 amino acids: CASSLDFGVGELFF. CDR3 in DNA: TGTGCCAGCAGCTTAGATTTCGGGGTCGGGGAGCTGTTTTTT. The full variable domain, in which reference TRBV11-3 and TRBJ2-2 provide the parts outside the CDR3, is EAGVVQSPRYKIIEKKQPVAFWCNPISGHNTLYWYLQNLGQGPELLIRYENEEAVDDSQLPKDRFSAERLKGVDSTLKIQPAELGDSAVYLCASSLDFGVGELFFGEGSRLTVL.

This clonotype appeared a few times. The chain joins TRBV2 to TRBJ2-7; D tentatively reads TRBD1 or TRBD2 (5 bases each). Trimming shortened V by 3 bases and J by 2 bases, and 11 bases separated the two germline ends. CDR3 length equals 14 residues. CDR1 and CDR2 from the germline V gene are SNHLY and FYNNEI. CDR3 DNA sequence: TGTGCCAGCAGTGAGAGGGGTTGGACCTACGAGCAGTACGTC. Encoded protein: CASSERGWTYEQYV.

V gene TRBV9 combines with J gene TRBJ2-2; D ambiguous. The CDR3 contains 18 residues. Looked up from germline, CDR1 is SGDLS and CDR2 is YYNGEE. Trimming took off 0 bases at V and 7 bases at J, with 22 bases between the two ends. CDR3 coding DNA: TGTGCCAGCAGCGTAGTGTCCGCCGGGCGGATATTCAACGGGGAGCTGTTTTTT. As protein: CASSVVSAGRIFNGELFF.

In its sample, this clonotype was seen a few times. The V and J genes are TRBV10-3 and TRBJ2-3; 8 positions agree with TRBD2. Germline V gene lookup returns CDR1 ENHRY and CDR2 SYGVKD. The V segment lost 0 bases and the J segment 3 bases; nucleotides outside the gene matches: 5. The CDR3 has 16 residues. Here the CDR3 DNA reads TGTGCCATCAGTGAGTCCAAGCGGGAGCGTACAGATACGCAGTATTTT. It encodes CAISESKRERTDTQYF.

This clonotype occurred a few times. V usage is TRBV5-1 and J usage is TRBJ2-1; D uncertain. V was shortened by 0 bases and J by 5 bases, with 6 bases between the two germline ends. This CDR3 region has 13 residues. CDR1 and CDR2 from the germline V gene are SGHRS and YFSETQ. The DNA of the CDR3 is TGCGCCAGCAGCTTGGTCCAGCACAATGAGCAGTTCTTC. Translating it yields CASSLVQHNEQFF.

This clonotype was counted ten times or more. The chain employs TRBV7-9 and TRBJ1-1, with D possibly matching TRBD1 (5 bases). V lost 0 bases and J 3 bases, leaving 11 bases between the germline ends. Germline V lookup: CDR1 SEHNR, CDR2 FQNEAQ (reference sequence). The CDR3 runs 15 residues. CDR3 sequence reads: CASSLAAGRDTEAFF. CDR3 in DNA: TGTGCCAGCAGCTTAGCGGCAGGGCGGGACACTGAAGCTTTCTTT.

The chain couples TRBV2 to TRBJ2-3, with a tentative D call TRBD2 (6 bases). Trimming removed 8 bases from V and 0 bases from J, with 18 bases in between. In germline, CDR1 is SNHLY, CDR2 FYNNEI. This CDR3 is 16 amino acids long. CDR3 residues: CASFSRSGSSTDTQYF. The CDR3 nucleotides are TGTGCCAGCTTCTCCAGAAGCGGGTCTAGCACAGATACGCAGTATTTT.

This clonotype showed up many times. This sequence joins TRBV7-4 and TRBJ2-5; 7 bases are shared with TRBD1. The CDR3 sequence is 15 residues long. V was pared by 5 bases and J by 0 bases, with 6 bases of the junction left unmatched. Germline CDR1 SGHVT, CDR2 SQSDAQ. The CDR3 reads CASSPKTGNQETQYF. CDR3 coding DNA: TGTGCCAGCAGCCCCAAGACAGGGAACCAAGAGACCCAGTACTTC.

This clonotype was observed a few times. This sequence joins TRBV20-1 and TRBJ2-1, with D possibly matching TRBD2 (6 bases). CDR3 size: 14 residues. V was shortened by 3 bases and J by 7 bases, with 16 bases between the two germline ends. Germline loops: CDR1 DFQATT, CDR2 SNEGSKA (reference sequence). Here the CDR3 reads CSARVTGVENEQFF. The CDR3, as DNA: TGCAGTGCTAGGGTTACGGGAGTCGAAAATGAGCAGTTCTTC.

The V and J genes are TRBV20-1 and TRBJ2-5; possibly TRBD2 for D (5 bases). Germline V gene lookup returns CDR1 DFQATT and CDR2 SNEGSKA (reference sequence). CDR3 length equals 15 residues. The V end was cut by 0 bases, the J end by 5 bases, with 16 bases between. This CDR3 reads CSARDRTEELETQYF. The CDR3 DNA is TGCAGTGCTAGAGATCGCACGGAGGAGTTGGAGACCCAGTACTTC.

V usage is TRBV7-9 and J usage is TRBJ1-5, with TRBD1 matching 8 bases. Germline lookup yields CDR1 SEHNR and CDR2 FQNEAQ (reference sequence). V trimming: 3 bases; J trimming: 0 bases; junction bases outside the gene matches: 7. This CDR3 contains 17 residues. This chain's CDR3 is CASSLGTGSYSNQPQHF. The CDR3 DNA reads as TGTGCCAGCAGCTTGGGGACAGGCTCTTATAGCAATCAGCCCCAGCATTTT. The whole variable domain, remainder taken from reference TRBV7-9 and TRBJ1-5, is DTGVSQNPRHKITKRGQNVTFRCDPISEHNRLYWYRQTLGQGPEFLTYFQNEAQLEKSRLLSDRFSAERPKGSFSTLEIQRTEQGDSAMYLCASSLGTGSYSNQPQHFGDGTRLSIL.

This chain uses TRBV4-2 with TRBJ2-3; D remains unclear. The CDR3 consists of 14 residues. Germline CDR1 LGHNA, CDR2 YNFKEQ. Between the trimmed V and J ends, which lost 0 bases and 2 bases, there was a span of 6 bases. The CDR3 sequence: CASSQEVHTDTQYF. In DNA form, the CDR3 reads TGTGCCAGCAGCCAAGAGGTCCACACAGATACGCAGTATTTT.

This clonotype was seen only a few times. V and J are TRBV24-1 and TRBJ2-1, with a tentative D call TRBD1 (6 bases). CDR3 length equals 16 residues. The germline V gene has CDR1 KGHDR and CDR2 SFDVKD. V lost 3 bases and J lost 1, with 12 bases in between. CDR3 region: CATSDTTTGSYNEQFF. The CDR3 DNA is TGTGCCACCAGTGATACTACGACAGGATCCTACAATGAGCAGTTCTTC.

The chain combines TRBV3-1 with TRBJ2-2; the D is unclear. Trimming pared 5 bases from V and 5 bases from J, leaving 12 bases between. Germline V gives CDR1 LGHDT, CDR2 YNNKEL (reference sequence). This CDR3 comprises 14 residues. CDR3 sequence reads: CASSTLVGTGELFF. The CDR3 DNA reads as TGTGCCAGCAGCACCCTCGTTGGGACCGGGGAGCTGTTTTTT.

The chain recombines TRBV7-9 with TRBJ2-5; D gene ambiguous. Germline assignment: CDR1 SEHNR and CDR2 FQNEAQ (reference sequence). V lost 5 bases and J 6 bases, leaving 13 bases between the germline ends. This CDR3 comprises 13 residues. CDR3 nucleotide sequence: TGTGCCAGCAGCCTCGGGCTCACTAAGACCCAGTACTTC. Protein: CASSLGLTKTQYF.

This clonotype was detected ten times or more. The chain links TRBV12-3 or TRBV12-4 to TRBJ2-2; no definite D call. This CDR3 is built from 14 residues. The V end lost 5 bases, the J end lost 1 base, and 8 bases lay between the germline ends. As DNA, the CDR3 is TGTGCCAGCAGTCCCCGATTGAACACCGGGGAGCTGTTTTTT. It yields the protein CASSPRLNTGELFF.